A single T cell receptor (beta chain) is shown here with its context. The PCR made use of 60 Vbeta and 13 Jbeta primers. This table comes from immunoSEQ multiplex PCR, and its TCRdb copy is limited to in-frame clones, with some not included. Of tens of thousands of clones listed, 78% are singletons. This record comes from a study of cytomegalovirus exposure and HLA in healthy donors. This sequence was found in a woman between 40 and 55 years old in good health and CMV-seronegative. The sample comprised PBMCs.

DNA of the CDR3: TGTGCCAGCAGTTTGGGCGCGGGTGTTGCAGATACGCAGTATTTT. Translating gives CASSLGAGVADTQYF. The chain has TRBV28 and TRBJ2-3, with D tentatively TRBD2 (5 bases). This CDR3 is 15 amino acids long. V lost 3 bases to trimming and J lost 4 bases, with 14 bases between them. The germline V gene encodes CDR1 MDHEN and CDR2 SYDVKM.